This TCR beta chain appears in the sequencing data of a study of shared clonotypes between healthy human individuals. In germline, CDR1 is SNHLY, CDR2 FYNNEI. The CDR3 is 15 amino acids. V was pared by 3 bases and J by 4 bases, with 13 bases between. This table comes from immunoSEQ multiplex PCR, and its TCRdb copy is limited to in-frame clones, with some not included. The profile shows roughly 520,000 clones, 95% to 96% of them singletons. The J gene is TRBJ2-1, the V gene TRBV2, with D uncertain. The sample comprised naive CD4+ T cells sorted from blood. As for subset: CD45RA+ positively selected. The sequence was collected from a woman aged 25 to 39 in good health. This CDR3 reads CASSDLGQNYNEQFF. The CDR3 nucleotides read TGTGCCAGCAGTGATTTAGGGCAAAATTACAATGAGCAGTTCTTC.